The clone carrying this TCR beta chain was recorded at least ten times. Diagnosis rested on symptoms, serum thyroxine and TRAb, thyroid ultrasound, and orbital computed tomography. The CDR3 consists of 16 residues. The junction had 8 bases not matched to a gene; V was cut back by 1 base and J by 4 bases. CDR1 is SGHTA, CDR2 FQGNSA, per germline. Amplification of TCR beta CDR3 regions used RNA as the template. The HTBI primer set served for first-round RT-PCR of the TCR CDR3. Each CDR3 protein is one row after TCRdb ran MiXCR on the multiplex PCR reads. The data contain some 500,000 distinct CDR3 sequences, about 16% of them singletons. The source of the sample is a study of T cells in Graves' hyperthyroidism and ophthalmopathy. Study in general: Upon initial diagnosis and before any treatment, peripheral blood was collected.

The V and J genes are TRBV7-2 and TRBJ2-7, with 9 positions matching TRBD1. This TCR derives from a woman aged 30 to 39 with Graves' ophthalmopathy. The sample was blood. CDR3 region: CASSLDRDRELYEQYF. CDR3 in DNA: TGTGCCAGCAGCTTAGACAGGGACAGGGAATTATACGAGCAGTACTTC. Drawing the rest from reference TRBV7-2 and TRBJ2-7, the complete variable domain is GAGVSQSPSNKVTEKGKDVELRCDPISGHTALYWYRQSLGQGLEFLIYFQGNSAPDKSGLPSDRFSAERTGGSVSTLTIQRTQQEDSAVYLCASSLDRDRELYEQYFGPGTRLTVT.